This T cell receptor beta chain was recovered during a study of control samples from healthy donors and cancer patients. CDR1 KGHDR and CDR2 SFDVKD come from the germline V gene. The length of the CDR3 is 15 residues. Trimming pared 4 bases from V and 8 bases from J, leaving 17 bases between. TCRdb's copy holds only in-frame clones and misses some; the assay was immunoSEQ multiplex PCR. The sample includes some 170,000 clones, just over 95% of them seen just once. This receptor was obtained from a woman between 25 and 40 years old in good health. The chain couples TRBV24-1 to TRBJ2-1; unclear D gene. Material for sequencing was blood. The CDR3 reads CATSDSRAVLYEQFF. The CDR3 bases are TGTGCCACCAGTGACTCTCGGGCAGTACTCTATGAGCAGTTCTTC.